A selection of T cell receptor beta chains follows, all from one sample in a study of cytomegalovirus exposure and HLA in healthy donors. Clones were read by immunoSEQ multiplex PCR, and TCRdb kept only the in-frame ones, dropping some. The repertoire holds about 79,000 clones, with 80% to 95% as singletons. The sequencing input was PBMCs. Receptors were obtained from a woman aged 25 to 39 in good health and CMV-seronegative. The CDR3 runs from the conserved cysteine through the conserved F or W. The D gene is left open where the match is weak. Clone size is given for some rows only: seen once, a few or many times, or a class if the clone is expanded.

d_call clone_size j_call v_call cdr3_length cdr3_aa cdr3_nt
. . TRBJ2-1 TRBV7-2 15 CASSLDTRRTLEQFF TGTGCCAGCAGCTTAGATACACGACGGACACTTGAGCAGTTCTTC
TRBD1 . TRBJ1-1 TRBV7-9 16 CASSLRTGRGNTEAFF TGTGCCAGCAGCCTCCGGACAGGGAGGGGGAACACTGAAGCTTTCTTT
. . TRBJ2-1 TRBV27 14 CASRRSGGDNEQFF TGTGCCAGCAGGCGGTCCGGGGGTGACAATGAGCAGTTCTTC
. . TRBJ1-6 TRBV21-1 16 CARTTGEEAYNSPLHF TGTGCCAGAACCACCGGTGAGGAGGCCTATAATTCACCCCTCCACTTT
TRBD1 . TRBJ2-7 TRBV10-3 14 CAISRGQLSYEQYF TGTGCCATCTCCAGGGGACAGCTATCCTACGAGCAGTACTTC
. . TRBJ1-1 TRBV7-7 16 CASSFTGSVMNTEAFF TGTGCTAGCAGCTTTACAGGTTCGGTAATGAACACTGAAGCTTTCTTT
. . TRBJ1-1 TRBV10-3 14 CAISGGRGKTEAFF TGTGCCATCAGTGGCGGCAGGGGTAAGACTGAAGCTTTCTTT
. once TRBJ2-1 TRBV29-1 15 CSVASIARAASEQFF TGCAGCGTTGCCAGTATTGCCAGGGCTGCTAGTGAGCAGTTCTTC
TRBD2 . TRBJ2-1 TRBV7-2 16 CASSLLPGLTNNEQFF TGTGCCAGCAGCCTACTGCCGGGACTAACTAACAATGAACAGTTCTTC
. . TRBJ2-5 TRBV6-5 13 CASSYSNRETQYF TGTGCCAGCAGTTACTCCAACAGGGAGACCCAGTACTTC